The 15 T cell receptor beta chains given below trace back to one sample, sequenced in a study of chemoradiotherapy in HPV16-positive cancers. Clones were sequenced by immunoSEQ multiplex PCR, and TCRdb holds only the in-frame ones, with some missing. This sample has about 6,200 clones, with roughly 80% found just once. Sequencing used tumor tissue, obtained from a patient who underwent chemoradiotherapy. Receptors originate from a human donor with HPV-associated anogenital cancer.

The J gene is TRBJ1-4, the V gene TRBV11-2; 10 nucleotides line up with TRBD1. This CDR3 is 15 amino acids long. Germline CDR1 SGHAT, CDR2 FQNNGV. V trimming: 2 bases; J trimming: 5 bases; junction bases outside the gene matches: 2. CDR3 amino acids: CASSLRTGGNEKLFF. The DNA of the CDR3 is TGTGCCAGCAGCTTAAGGACAGGGGGGAATGAAAAACTGTTTTTT.

The CDR3 region has the DNA TGTGCCAGCAGCTTGTTAGGGGCGGTGAATGAAAAACTGTTTTTT. This sequence encodes CASSLLGAVNEKLFF. The chain joins TRBV5-5 to TRBJ1-4; maybe TRBD1 (5 bases). Germline CDR1 reads SGHKS; CDR2 reads YYEKEE (reference sequence). The V end was cut by 1 base, the J end by 5 bases, with 12 bases between. The CDR3 totals 15 residues.

The gene calls are TRBV19 and TRBJ1-3; 8 bases are shared with TRBD1. The CDR3 is 15 amino acids. Germline V CDR1 and CDR2: LNHDA, SQIVND (reference sequence). Unmatched junction bases numbered 7, after V lost 6 bases and J lost 3 bases. The CDR3 protein is CASRRQGNGGNTIYF. CDR3 DNA sequence: TGTGCCAGTAGACGACAGGGGAATGGTGGAAACACCATATATTTT.

The rearrangement links TRBV4-2 to TRBJ1-3; D remains ambiguous. CDR3 length equals 14 residues. The germline V and J ends were trimmed by 1 base and 0 bases, with 4 bases remaining between them. The germline gives CDR1 LGHNA, CDR2 YNFKEQ. CDR3 coding DNA: TGTGCCAGCAGCCAAGGCATCTCTGGAAACACCATATATTTT. This sequence encodes CASSQGISGNTIYF.

The chain uses TRBV19 and TRBJ1-3, with D maybe TRBD1 (6 bases). The germline gives CDR1 LNHDA, CDR2 SQIVND (reference sequence). V lost 3 bases, J lost 5 bases, and 17 bases lay in between. The CDR3 loop spans 16 amino acids. The CDR3 DNA follows: TGTGCCAGTAGTATTACGGAGTGGCAGGGGAGAAACACCATATATTTT. Encoded protein: CASSITEWQGRNTIYF.

Comments on this clone: The sample contains more than one DNA sequence encoding this CDR3. The chain is built from TRBV11-3 and TRBJ2-7, with a possible D match to TRBD2 (6 bases). V was cut by 2 bases and J by 0 bases, with 8 bases left in between. CDR3 size: 14 residues. CDR1 is SGHNT and CDR2 is YENEEA in the germline V gene. CDR3 sequence reads: CASSLRGLSYEQYF. As DNA, the CDR3 is TGTGCCAGCAGCTTACGGGGACTCTCCTACGAGCAGTACTTC.

The gene calls are TRBV13 and TRBJ2-3; 13 nucleotides agree with TRBD2. Trimming removed 5 bases from V and 2 bases from J; junction bases left unmatched: 10. The germline V gene has CDR1 PRHDT and CDR2 FYEKMQ (reference sequence). The CDR3 contains 18 residues. In DNA form, the CDR3 reads TGTGCCAGCAGCGAAACCCCGGGACTAGCGGGAAACACAGATACGCAGTATTTT. Translating gives CASSETPGLAGNTDTQYF.

The CDR3, as DNA: TGCGCCAGCAGCCCGCCCGCGGGGGGTAATGAGCAGTTCTTC. Translating it yields CASSPPAGGNEQFF. V gene TRBV5-1 combines with J gene TRBJ2-1; 8 bases match TRBD2. The length of the CDR3 is 14 residues. The germline gives CDR1 SGHRS, CDR2 YFSETQ. After removal of 4 bases from V and 7 bases from J, the junction contained 7 bases not matched to a gene.

This chain connects TRBV12-5 to TRBJ1-5; 9 bases align to TRBD1. The CDR3 sequence is 15 residues long. J gave up 7 bases and V 4 bases, and 8 bases lay outside the gene matches. CDR1 is LGHNT and CDR2 is FRNRAP in the germline V gene. CDR3 nucleotide sequence: TGTGCTAGTGGTTCAGGACAGGGGAACAACCAGCCCCAGCATTTT. Translating gives CASGSGQGNNQPQHF.

The V call is TRBV4-2, the J call TRBJ2-7; the match to TRBD1 covers 7 bases. This CDR3 has 15 amino acids. CDR1 and CDR2 from the germline V gene are LGHNA and YNFKEQ. V dropped 3 bases and J dropped 2; count of bases not matched to a gene: 7. Here the CDR3 reads CASSHEAGGAYEQYF. CDR3 sequence (DNA): TGTGCCAGCAGCCACGAAGCAGGGGGAGCCTACGAGCAGTACTTC.

The chain couples TRBV5-1 to TRBJ2-1; D is perhaps TRBD1 or TRBD2 (5 bases each). With 1 base removed from V and 3 bases from J, the gap between germline ends came to 11 bases. The germline CDR1 and CDR2 sequences are SGHRS and YFSETQ. The CDR3 totals 15 residues. The CDR3 is CASSLTGEGYNEQFF. CDR3 nucleotides: TGCGCCAGCAGCTTGACAGGAGAGGGCTACAATGAGCAGTTCTTC. Combining the CDR3 with reference TRBV5-1 and TRBJ2-1 gives the whole variable domain KAGVTQTPRYLIKTRGQQVTLSCSPISGHRSVSWYQQTPGQGLQFLFEYFSETQRNKGNFPGRFSGRQFSNSRSEMNVSTLELGDSALYLCASSLTGEGYNEQFFGPGTRLTVL.

This clone is a singleton in its sample. The chain uses TRBV19 and TRBJ2-1; 10 positions match TRBD1. The CDR3 contains 15 residues. V dropped 9 bases and J dropped 8; count of bases not matched to a gene: 13. Germline-derived CDR1 and CDR2 are LNHDA and SQIVND (reference sequence). The CDR3 spells CASRKGDRGTDEQFF. The CDR3 nucleotides read TGTGCCAGCAGAAAGGGGGACAGGGGAACAGATGAGCAGTTCTTC. The full variable domain, with the rest looked up from reference TRBV19 and TRBJ2-1, is DGGITQSPKYLFRKEGQNVTLSCEQNLNHDAMYWYRQDPGQGLRLIYYSQIVNDFQKGDIAEGYSVSREKKESFPLTVTSAQKNPTAFYLCASRKGDRGTDEQFFGPGTRLTVL.

The V gene is TRBV5-1, the J gene TRBJ1-4, with TRBD1 matching 11 bases. With V trimmed by 2 bases and J by 2 bases, 2 bases remained unmatched. Germline CDR1 SGHRS, CDR2 YFSETQ. This CDR3 region has 16 residues. Here the CDR3 reads CASSLGQGATNEKLFF. In DNA form, the CDR3 reads TGCGCCAGCAGCTTAGGACAGGGGGCCACTAATGAAAAACTGTTTTTT.

The chain joins TRBV28 to TRBJ1-1, with 7 bases matching TRBD1. Germline CDR1 MDHEN, CDR2 SYDVKM. The CDR3 totals 15 residues. The ends lost 6 bases at V and 10 bases at J; junction bases unmatched: 17. The CDR3 region has the DNA TGTGCCAGCAGAGCCCCGGACAGGAAGGGATTGGGAGCTTTCTTT. This codes for CASRAPDRKGLGAFF.

Comment on this clone: The junction and the germline gene differ at one end; a read error may be behind it. This chain connects TRBV19 to TRBJ2-1, with 7 nucleotides matching TRBD1. In germline, CDR1 is LNHDA, CDR2 SQIVND (reference sequence). The CDR3 is made up of 15 amino acids. The CDR3 region is CASSRTLGGYDEQFF. DNA for the CDR3: TGTGCCAGTAGTCGGACACTAGGGGGCTACGATGAGCAGTTCTTC. The full variable domain, rest sourced from reference TRBV19 and TRBJ2-1, is DGGITQSPKYLFRKEGQNVTLSCEQNLNHDAMYWYRQDPGQGLRLIYYSQIVNDFQKGDIAEGYSVSREKKESFPLTVTSAQKNPTAFYLCASSRTLGGYDEQFFGPGTRLTVL.